Below are 29 T cell receptor beta chains sequenced from a single sample in a study of blood T cell repertoires in COVID-19. Some clones are missing from TCRdb's copy, which holds only in-frame ones; the method was immunoSEQ multiplex PCR. In the table there are 150,000 to 200,000 clones, about 86% of which are singletons. The sequencing input was peripheral blood. These receptors all come from a man aged 45-65 years with active or convalescent COVID-19.

This chain uses TRBV7-3 with TRBJ2-5; TRBD2 agrees at 8 bases. Germline CDR1 and CDR2: SGHTA and FQGTGA. With 2 bases clipped from V and 4 bases from J, the junction kept 3 bases outside the gene matches. The CDR3 length is 14 residues. The CDR3 DNA reads as TGTGCCAGCAGCTTAGCGGGAGGAGTAGAGACCCAGTACTTC. Its translation: CASSLAGGVETQYF.

The chain joins TRBV3-1 (or the pseudogene TRBV3-2) to TRBJ2-1, with 10 bases fitting TRBD1. The CDR3 extends over 14 amino acids. Trimming took 4 bases from V and 7 from J; bases not matched to a gene: 4. Looked up from germline, CDR1 is LGHDT and CDR2 is YNNKEL (reference sequence). CDR3 residues: CASSPRTGGNEQFF. The CDR3 DNA is TGTGCCAGCAGCCCGAGGACAGGGGGAAATGAGCAGTTCTTC.

The chain combines TRBV7-7 with TRBJ1-4; D is ambiguous. V dropped 5 bases and J dropped 5 bases, with 9 bases sitting between them. The germline V gene encodes CDR1 SSHAT and CDR2 FNYEAQ (reference sequence). The length of the CDR3 is 13 residues. The CDR3 sequence is CASSPGKNEKLFF. CDR3 in DNA: TGTGCCAGCAGCCCCGGGAAAAATGAAAAACTGTTTTTT.

This clone was counted only a few times. This chain uses TRBV28 with TRBJ1-3; 7 bases are a match to TRBD1. The CDR3 loop spans 15 amino acids. Trimming removed 4 bases from V and 2 bases from J; junction bases left unmatched: 5. CDR1 and CDR2 (germline): MDHEN, SYDVKM. The CDR3 loop reads CASSWEQGTGNTIYF. In DNA, the CDR3 is TGTGCCAGCAGTTGGGAACAGGGGACTGGAAACACCATATATTTT.

This clone came up a few times. V gene TRBV30 combines with J gene TRBJ1-1; D remains ambiguous. CDR1 and CDR2 (germline): GTSNPN, SVGIG (reference sequence). The V end lost 3 bases, the J end lost 11 bases, and 16 bases lay between the germline ends. The CDR3 contains 12 residues. The CDR3 nucleotides are TGTGCCTGGAGCGACGGACGGGAAAAGGCTTTCTTT. This codes for CAWSDGREKAFF.

A remark on this clone: The same CDR3 also results from other DNA sequences found in this sample. The rearrangement links TRBV27 to TRBJ2-1; the D gene is possibly TRBD1 (6 bases). The germline V and J ends were trimmed by 2 bases and 5 bases, with 7 bases remaining between them. CDR3 length: 13 amino acids. Per germline, CDR1 MNHEY and CDR2 SMNVEV (reference sequence). The CDR3 spells CASSLGQNNEQFF. The CDR3 DNA is TGTGCCAGCAGTTTAGGACAGAACAATGAGCAGTTCTTC.

V gene TRBV7-9 combines with J gene TRBJ2-7, with D unclear. CDR1 and CDR2 (germline): SEHNR, FQNEAQ (reference sequence). CDR3 length equals 15 residues. V gave up 2 bases and J gave up 2 bases, with 13 bases separating them. The CDR3 nucleotides are TGTGCCAGCAGCTTAAAAGGCGGAGAGACCTACGAGCAGTACTTC. Translating it yields CASSLKGGETYEQYF.

V is TRBV19 and J is TRBJ2-2; a weak D match, TRBD2 (5 bases). Germline V CDR1 and CDR2: LNHDA, SQIVND (reference sequence). The CDR3 contains 17 residues. V was cut by 9 bases and J by 5 bases, with 25 bases left in between. CDR3 in amino acids: CASTARKDGRGTGELFF. The CDR3 region has the DNA TGTGCCAGCACCGCAAGAAAGGACGGGCGAGGGACCGGGGAGCTGTTTTTT.

The J gene is TRBJ2-7, the V gene TRBV6-5; 8 nucleotides agree with TRBD2. CDR3 length equals 15 residues. The germline gives CDR1 MNHEY, CDR2 SVGAGI. V trimming: 6 bases; J trimming: 5 bases; junction bases outside the gene matches: 12. CDR3 sequence (DNA): TGTGCCAGCAGCCAAAGTCCGGGAGGGCCGGACGAGCAGTACTTC. Protein: CASSQSPGGPDEQYF.

The chain joins TRBV10-1 to TRBJ1-6, with D tentatively TRBD1 (5 bases). The germline V gene has CDR1 WNHNN and CDR2 SYGVQD (reference sequence). Trimming took off 2 bases at V and 8 bases at J, with 13 bases between the two ends. The CDR3 runs to 15 residues. CDR3 coding DNA: TGCGCCAGCAGTGAGGGGCCTGGGGGGGATTCACCCCTCCACTTT. It translates to CASSEGPGGDSPLHF.

This rearrangement joins TRBV4-3 to TRBJ2-5; TRBD2 matches at 13 bases. Trimming cost V 1 base and J 5 bases; bases outside gene matches: 4. Germline V lookup: CDR1 LGHNA, CDR2 YSLEER. The CDR3 length is 16 residues. The CDR3 coding sequence is TGCGCCAGCAGCCAAGGCGTACTAGCGGGGGGGGAGACCCAGTACTTC. Encoded protein: CASSQGVLAGGETQYF.

The V and J genes are TRBV25-1 and TRBJ1-3; tentatively, D is TRBD1 (6 bases). The germline gives CDR1 MGHDK, CDR2 SYGVNS. V lost 8 bases to trimming and J lost 4 bases, with 15 bases between them. This CDR3 region has 14 residues. DNA of the CDR3: TGTGCCAGCGCCGAACAGGGACTAGGAAACACCATATATTTT. Protein sequence: CASAEQGLGNTIYF.

This chain links TRBV10-2 with TRBJ2-1; 7 bases agree with TRBD2. There are 16 residues in the CDR3. The V segment lost 5 bases and the J segment 8 bases; nucleotides outside the gene matches: 15. The germline CDR1 and CDR2 sequences are WSHSY and SAAADI. CDR3 DNA: TGCGCCAGCAGTCCCACCCTAAGGACTAGGACGGATGAGCAGTTCTTC. Its translation: CASSPTLRTRTDEQFF.

The chain has TRBV2 and TRBJ2-5; tentative D call: TRBD2 (5 bases). The CDR3 spans 14 residues. The germline CDR1 and CDR2 sequences are SNHLY and FYNNEI. V was cut by 6 bases and J by 1 base, with 12 bases left in between. This chain's CDR3 is CASRGLAVQETQYF. As DNA, the CDR3 is TGTGCCAGCAGAGGGCTAGCCGTCCAAGAGACCCAGTACTTC.

Turning to this clone: The sample carries other DNA sequences with the same CDR3. This chain connects TRBV18 to TRBJ1-1; D uncertain. This CDR3 spans 13 amino acids. V lost 1 base, J lost 2 bases, and 5 bases lay in between. Looked up from germline, CDR1 is KGHSH and CDR2 is LQKENI. For the CDR3, the DNA is TGTGCCAGCTCACCACTCCAAAACACTGAAGCTTTCTTT. Amino acid sequence: CASSPLQNTEAFF. The full variable domain, in which reference TRBV18 and TRBJ1-1 provide the parts outside the CDR3, is NAGVMQNPRHLVRRRGQEARLRCSPMKGHSHVYWYRQLPEEGLKFMVYLQKENIIDESGMPKERFSAEFPKEGPSILRIQQVVRGDSAAYFCASSPLQNTEAFFGQGTRLTVV.

This chain uses TRBV7-2 with TRBJ2-3; D is possibly TRBD2 (5 bases). The CDR3 consists of 15 residues. The V and J ends lost 5 bases and 0 bases respectively, with 12 bases between them. The germline gives CDR1 SGHTA, CDR2 FQGNSA. This chain's CDR3 is CASSPSGVSTDTQYF. DNA for the CDR3: TGTGCCAGCAGCCCCTCCGGGGTCAGCACAGATACGCAGTATTTT. The full variable domain, with the rest looked up from reference TRBV7-2 and TRBJ2-3, is GAGVSQSPSNKVTEKGKDVELRCDPISGHTALYWYRQSLGQGLEFLIYFQGNSAPDKSGLPSDRFSAERTGGSVSTLTIQRTQQEDSAVYLCASSPSGVSTDTQYFGPGTRLTVL.

The sample holds one count of this clone. This chain links TRBV24-1 with TRBJ2-6; 10 nucleotides line up with TRBD1. Germline V gene lookup returns CDR1 KGHDR and CDR2 SFDVKD. CDR3 length equals 18 residues. V was clipped by 5 bases and J by 1 base; unmatched bases: 7. The CDR3 loop is CATSGRTGGSSGANVLTF. In nucleotides, the CDR3 is TGTGCCACCAGTGGAAGGACAGGGGGATCTTCTGGGGCCAACGTCCTGACTTTC.

The chain couples TRBV18 to TRBJ2-7; perhaps TRBD2 as D (5 bases). V dropped 1 base and J dropped 4 bases, with 11 bases sitting between them. In germline, CDR1 is KGHSH, CDR2 LQKENI. The CDR3 is made up of 14 amino acids. CDR3 amino acids: CASSPRNRLYEQYF. The CDR3 DNA reads as TGTGCCAGCTCACCACGGAACAGACTATACGAGCAGTACTTC.

This clone appeared many times. The V gene is TRBV23-1, the J gene TRBJ1-1; D remains unclear. TRBV23-1 is an ORF for which the function is uncertain. V lost 0 bases to trimming and J lost 3 bases, with 14 bases between them. The CDR3 totals 16 residues. CDR3 in DNA: TGCGCCAGCAGTCAATCGGGAGATACTGTAGACACTGAAGCTTTCTTT. It codes for CASSQSGDTVDTEAFF.

This chain joins TRBV6-5 and TRBJ2-5, with a possible D match to TRBD2 (6 bases). This CDR3 spans 15 amino acids. Trimming stripped 5 bases from V and 1 base from J, with 14 bases between. Germline V gene sequence: CDR1 MNHEY, CDR2 SVGAGI. The CDR3 sequence is CASSPTGDSQETQYF. DNA of the CDR3: TGTGCCAGCAGTCCCACCGGGGACTCCCAAGAGACCCAGTACTTC.

This clone has just a few counts. This chain uses TRBV11-2 with TRBJ2-2, with D possibly being TRBD2 (5 bases). Trimming removed 4 bases at V and 0 bases at J, with 18 bases between. There are 18 residues in the CDR3. Per germline, CDR1 SGHAT and CDR2 FQNNGV. The CDR3 protein is CASSSPGSNPSNTGELFF. In nucleotides, the CDR3 is TGTGCCAGCAGCTCACCGGGATCGAACCCGTCGAACACCGGGGAGCTGTTTTTT.

This rearrangement joins TRBV12-3 or TRBV12-4 to TRBJ1-5, with 11 bases aligning to TRBD1. J was trimmed by 6 bases and V by 8 bases; bases with no gene match: 3. The CDR3 loop spans 13 amino acids. CDR3 residues: CASGGQGAQPQHF. The CDR3 DNA follows: TGTGCCAGCGGTGGACAGGGGGCTCAGCCCCAGCATTTT.

V gene TRBV4-1 combines with J gene TRBJ2-2, with D unresolved. The V gene lost 4 bases and the J gene lost 8 bases, with 14 bases spanning the gap. In germline, CDR1 is MGHRA, CDR2 YSYEKL. The CDR3 loop spans 14 amino acids. The CDR3 is CASSREEKSGELFF. DNA of the CDR3: TGCGCCAGCAGCCGCGAAGAGAAGTCGGGGGAGCTGTTTTTT.

This clone has only one observation. The chain employs TRBV11-2 and TRBJ1-5; D unclear. The CDR3 sequence is 14 residues long. V was trimmed by 3 bases and J by 2 bases, leaving 8 bases between them. Germline loops: CDR1 SGHAT, CDR2 FQNNGV. CDR3 sequence reads: CASSLTYRNQPQHF. The CDR3 DNA follows: TGTGCCAGCAGCTTGACATACCGCAATCAGCCCCAGCATTTT. Full variable domain (missing parts from reference TRBV11-2 and TRBJ1-5): EAGVAQSPRYKIIEKRQSVAFWCNPISGHATLYWYQQILGQGPKLLIQFQNNGVVDDSQLPKDRFSAERLKGVDSTLKIQPAKLEDSAVYLCASSLTYRNQPQHFGDGTRLSIL.

The chain has TRBV29-1 and TRBJ1-1; possible D gene TRBD1, 6 bases. This CDR3 is built from 14 residues. Trimming took off 4 bases at V and 4 bases at J, with 16 bases between the two ends. CDR1 and CDR2 from the germline V gene are SQVTM and ANQGSEA. CDR3 sequence (DNA): TGCAGCGTTGCGGGGGGGGCGCGGTTCACTGAAGCTTTCTTT. It yields the protein CSVAGGARFTEAFF.

The J gene is TRBJ1-6, the V gene TRBV30; a weak D match, TRBD1 (6 bases). The V end lost 3 bases, the J end lost 5 bases, and 8 bases lay between the germline ends. Germline V CDR1 and CDR2: GTSNPN, SVGIG (reference sequence). The CDR3 loop spans 13 amino acids. The CDR3 nucleotides read TGTGCCTGGAGCGGACAGCATAATTCACCCCTCCACTTT. As protein: CAWSGQHNSPLHF. The variable domain in full, with the rest retrieved from reference TRBV30 and TRBJ1-6, is SQTIHQWPATLVQPVGSPLSLECTVEGTSNPNLYWYRQAAGRGLQLLFYSVGIGQISSEVPQNLSASRPQDRQFILSSKKLLLSDSGFYLCAWSGQHNSPLHFGNGTRLTVT.

This clone has only a few counts. The rearrangement joins TRBV3-1 (or the pseudogene TRBV3-2) to TRBJ2-1, with 11 bases fitting TRBD2. After removal of 0 bases from V and 9 bases from J, the junction contained 7 bases not matched to a gene. Per germline, CDR1 LGHDT and CDR2 YNNKEL (reference sequence). The CDR3 consists of 16 residues. In nucleotides, the CDR3 is TGTGCCAGCAGCCAAGATGGAACTAGCGGGAGTTTTGAGCAGTTCTTC. Amino acids: CASSQDGTSGSFEQFF.

The chain uses TRBV7-9 and TRBJ1-4; 9 bases map to TRBD1. This CDR3 has 15 amino acids. Losses at the gene ends were 5 bases for V and 5 bases for J; bases not matched to a gene: 6. The germline V gene has CDR1 SEHNR and CDR2 FQNEAQ (reference sequence). CDR3 nucleotides: TGTGCCAGCAGCCCCCCCGGGACAGGGAATGAAAAACTGTTTTTT. It translates to CASSPPGTGNEKLFF.

The rearrangement uses TRBV19 and TRBJ1-3, with a tentative D call TRBD1 (6 bases). V lost 4 bases to trimming and J lost 0 bases, with 16 bases between them. CDR3 size: 17 residues. Germline values: CDR1 LNHDA, CDR2 SQIVND (reference sequence). The CDR3 sequence: CASSNRKQGRSGNTIYF. In DNA form, the CDR3 reads TGTGCCAGTAGTAACCGAAAACAGGGCCGCTCTGGAAACACCATATATTTT.